This T cell receptor beta chain was sequenced in a study of response to subunit inactivated influenza vaccine. General study findings and limits: Authors suggested few new T cells are recruited by each seasonal influenza vaccination.

Worth noting for this clonotype: The antigen remains unidentified.

TCRdb re-analysed the RT-PCR reads in MiXCR, keeping a single row per CDR3 protein. The sample consists of approximately 200,000 distinct CDR3 sequences, 13% to 15% of them appearing once. The CDR3 extends over 13 amino acids. The V gene's germline CDR1 is SGHTA and CDR2 FQGNSA. Between the trimmed V and J ends, which lost 5 bases and 4 bases, there was a span of 9 bases. Specimen: CD8+ T cells sorted from PBMCs, collected about 5 days after vaccination. This receptor was obtained from a man over 45 who received an inactivated influenza vaccine. The gene calls are TRBV7-2 and TRBJ2-1; D is ambiguous. CDR3 in amino acids: CASSPPGYNEQFF. The CDR3 coding sequence is TGTGCCAGCAGCCCCCCCGGTTACAATGAGCAGTTCTTC.